These T cell receptor beta chains were read from a single sample in a study of blood T cell repertoires in COVID-19. Assay used: immunoSEQ multiplex PCR; TCRdb lists only in-frame clones, some missing. In the table there are approximately 38,000 clones, about nine tenths of which are singletons. The sample taken for sequencing was peripheral blood. The source is a human donor in a cohort sampled during active COVID-19. The CDR3 runs from the conserved cysteine through the conserved F or W. Each record gives: J gene, V gene, D gene, clone size, CDR3 protein, CDR3 DNA. A D gene is named only where the DNA matches it firmly. A row's size may be missing; if present it is once, few, many or a size class.

J gene: TRBJ2-2
V gene: TRBV6-2/TRBV6-3
D gene: TRBD2
clone size: -
CDR3 protein: CASSYSSSGPPRRRELFF
CDR3 DNA: TGTGCCAGCAGTTATAGTTCTAGCGGGCCCCCGCGGCGAAGGGAGCTGTTTTTT

J gene: TRBJ2-5
V gene: TRBV18
D gene: -
clone size: once
CDR3 protein: CASSPGLLEGTQYF
CDR3 DNA: TGTGCCAGCTCACCGGGACTCCTGGAAGGGACCCAGTACTTC

J gene: TRBJ2-7
V gene: TRBV12-3/TRBV12-4
D gene: -
clone size: -
CDR3 protein: CASSLGSREQYF
CDR3 DNA: TGTGCCAGCAGTTTAGGATCCAGGGAGCAGTACTTC

J gene: TRBJ1-1
V gene: TRBV10-2
D gene: TRBD1
clone size: -
CDR3 protein: CASSWGQGNTEAFF
CDR3 DNA: TGCGCCAGCAGTTGGGGACAGGGGAACACTGAAGCTTTCTTT

J gene: TRBJ1-2
V gene: TRBV3-1/TRBV3-2
D gene: TRBD1
clone size: few
CDR3 protein: CASSQEGTGDYGYTF
CDR3 DNA: TGTGCCAGCAGCCAAGAGGGGACAGGGGACTATGGCTACACCTTC

J gene: TRBJ2-1
V gene: TRBV7-3
D gene: -
clone size: -
CDR3 protein: CASSSTWKDEQFF
CDR3 DNA: TGTGCCAGCAGCTCGACATGGAAGGATGAGCAGTTCTTC

J gene: TRBJ2-1
V gene: TRBV30
D gene: TRBD2
clone size: -
CDR3 protein: CAWKASGGYNEQFF
CDR3 DNA: TGTGCCTGGAAGGCTAGCGGGGGGTACAATGAGCAGTTCTTC

J gene: TRBJ1-5
V gene: TRBV4-1
D gene: -
clone size: -
CDR3 protein: CASRPQGNSNQPQHF
CDR3 DNA: TGCGCCAGCCGTCCCCAGGGAAATAGCAATCAGCCCCAGCATTTT

J gene: TRBJ2-7
V gene: TRBV5-1
D gene: -
clone size: once
CDR3 protein: CASSLDGTPEQYF
CDR3 DNA: TGCGCCAGCAGCTTGGACGGGACACCCGAGCAGTACTTC

J gene: TRBJ2-1
V gene: TRBV7-2
D gene: -
clone size: -
CDR3 protein: CASSPGEGEQFF
CDR3 DNA: TGTGCCAGCAGCCCCGGGGAAGGGGAGCAGTTCTTC

J gene: TRBJ2-3
V gene: TRBV27
D gene: -
clone size: -
CDR3 protein: CASSPYVSLAQYF
CDR3 DNA: TGTGCCAGCAGTCCCTACGTCTCTCTAGCGCAGTATTTT

J gene: TRBJ2-5
V gene: TRBV24-1
D gene: -
clone size: few
CDR3 protein: CATSDVTSPQETQYF
CDR3 DNA: TGTGCCACCAGTGATGTTACTAGCCCCCAAGAGACCCAGTACTTC

J gene: TRBJ2-5
V gene: TRBV11-3
D gene: -
clone size: -
CDR3 protein: CASSLGRVGQETQYF
CDR3 DNA: TGTGCCAGCAGCTTGGGCAGGGTGGGCCAAGAGACCCAGTACTTC

J gene: TRBJ1-1
V gene: TRBV5-1
D gene: -
clone size: -
CDR3 protein: CASSLVGRTEAFF
CDR3 DNA: TGCGCCAGCAGCTTGGTAGGGAGAACTGAAGCTTTCTTT

J gene: TRBJ2-1
V gene: TRBV7-3
D gene: -
clone size: -
CDR3 protein: CASSLQPGDEQFF
CDR3 DNA: TGTGCCAGCAGCTTACAGCCTGGAGATGAGCAGTTCTTC

J gene: TRBJ2-5
V gene: TRBV19
D gene: TRBD1
clone size: -
CDR3 protein: CASNPGQGRETQYF
CDR3 DNA: TGTGCCAGTAACCCGGGACAGGGGAGAGAGACCCAGTACTTC

J gene: TRBJ1-5
V gene: TRBV12-3/TRBV12-4
D gene: -
clone size: -
CDR3 protein: CASSPTGREPQHF
CDR3 DNA: TGTGCCAGCAGTCCGACGGGAAGGGAGCCCCAGCATTTT

J gene: TRBJ2-5
V gene: TRBV5-1
D gene: -
clone size: once
CDR3 protein: CASSRSPGVETQYF
CDR3 DNA: TGCGCCAGCAGCCGTTCACCGGGGGTAGAGACCCAGTACTTC

J gene: TRBJ2-1
V gene: TRBV6-6
D gene: TRBD1
clone size: -
CDR3 protein: CASSYGRGLLDNEQFF
CDR3 DNA: TGTGCCAGCAGTTATGGTAGGGGGCTCCTAGACAATGAGCAGTTCTTC

J gene: TRBJ2-5
V gene: TRBV5-6
D gene: TRBD1
clone size: -
CDR3 protein: CASSSPGTGGPLLETQYF
CDR3 DNA: TGTGCCAGCAGCTCCCCCGGGACAGGGGGCCCCCTCTTAGAGACCCAGTACTTC

J gene: TRBJ2-5
V gene: TRBV10-3
D gene: TRBD1
clone size: -
CDR3 protein: CAISDRDRGIGETQYF
CDR3 DNA: TGTGCCATCAGTGACCGGGACAGGGGGATCGGGGAGACCCAGTACTTC

J gene: TRBJ2-1
V gene: TRBV3-1/TRBV3-2
D gene: -
clone size: -
CDR3 protein: CASSQAGTPKINEQFF
CDR3 DNA: TGTGCCAGCAGCCAAGCCGGGACACCCAAGATCAATGAGCAGTTCTTC

J gene: TRBJ2-1
V gene: TRBV19
D gene: TRBD2
clone size: -
CDR3 protein: CASRNRRGRKSGGSYNEQFF
CDR3 DNA: TGTGCCAGTAGAAACCGACGTGGAAGGAAGTCGGGAGGCTCCTACAATGAGCAGTTCTTC

J gene: TRBJ2-5
V gene: TRBV6-5
D gene: TRBD2
clone size: -
CDR3 protein: CASSRAGGLGETQYF
CDR3 DNA: TGTGCCAGCAGTCGAGCGGGAGGGCTGGGGGAGACCCAGTACTTC

J gene: TRBJ2-5
V gene: TRBV4-1
D gene: TRBD2
clone size: -
CDR3 protein: CASSQGTSGGGPGETQYF
CDR3 DNA: TGCGCCAGCAGCCAGGGGACTAGCGGGGGGGGCCCCGGGGAGACCCAGTACTTC

J gene: TRBJ2-7
V gene: TRBV10-2
D gene: TRBD2
clone size: -
CDR3 protein: CASRGQLAGASEQYF
CDR3 DNA: TGCGCCAGCAGGGGACAACTAGCGGGGGCGAGCGAGCAGTACTTC

J gene: TRBJ1-1
V gene: TRBV5-6
D gene: -
clone size: -
CDR3 protein: CASSPQTGLNTEAFF
CDR3 DNA: TGTGCCAGCAGCCCCCAGACAGGTCTGAACACTGAAGCTTTCTTT

J gene: TRBJ1-2
V gene: TRBV7-2
D gene: -
clone size: -
CDR3 protein: CASSLDRGGSGYTF
CDR3 DNA: TGTGCCAGCAGCTTAGATCGCGGGGGCAGTGGCTACACCTTC

J gene: TRBJ2-1
V gene: TRBV11-2
D gene: TRBD2
clone size: -
CDR3 protein: CASSSEFQTSESRYEQFF
CDR3 DNA: TGTGCCAGCAGCTCCGAATTCCAGACTAGCGAGTCTAGGTATGAGCAGTTCTTC

J gene: TRBJ2-7
V gene: TRBV27
D gene: -
clone size: -
CDR3 protein: CASRKLGGTPYEQYF
CDR3 DNA: TGTGCCAGCAGGAAGCTGGGGGGTACTCCCTACGAGCAGTACTTC

J gene: TRBJ2-4
V gene: TRBV6-5
D gene: -
clone size: -
CDR3 protein: CASSPDEPRGNIQYF
CDR3 DNA: TGTGCCAGTTCTCCCGACGAGCCACGGGGAAACATTCAGTACTTC

J gene: TRBJ2-7
V gene: TRBV28
D gene: TRBD2
clone size: -
CDR3 protein: CAAEGLADYEQYF
CDR3 DNA: TGTGCCGCCGAAGGACTAGCAGACTACGAGCAGTACTTC

J gene: TRBJ1-2
V gene: TRBV18
D gene: TRBD1
clone size: -
CDR3 protein: CASSSGQGAGGGYTF
CDR3 DNA: TGTGCCAGCTCATCCGGACAGGGCGCCGGAGGTGGCTACACCTTC

J gene: TRBJ2-7
V gene: TRBV28
D gene: TRBD2
clone size: -
CDR3 protein: CASSERPGTSGSSTPYEQYF
CDR3 DNA: TGTGCCAGCAGTGAACGCCCCGGGACTAGCGGGAGTAGCACGCCCTACGAGCAGTACTTC

J gene: TRBJ1-1
V gene: TRBV4-1
D gene: TRBD1
clone size: -
CDR3 protein: CASSPGQGISSRAQNTEAFF
CDR3 DNA: TGCGCCAGCAGCCCCGGACAGGGGATTTCTTCCCGGGCCCAAAACACTGAAGCTTTCTTT

J gene: TRBJ1-2
V gene: TRBV27
D gene: TRBD1
clone size: -
CDR3 protein: CASSSQGDPYGYTF
CDR3 DNA: TGTGCCAGCAGTTCGCAGGGGGATCCCTATGGCTACACCTTC

J gene: TRBJ1-4
V gene: TRBV2
D gene: TRBD1
clone size: once
CDR3 protein: CASSGQGQEKLFF
CDR3 DNA: TGTGCCAGCAGCGGACAGGGCCAGGAAAAACTGTTTTTT